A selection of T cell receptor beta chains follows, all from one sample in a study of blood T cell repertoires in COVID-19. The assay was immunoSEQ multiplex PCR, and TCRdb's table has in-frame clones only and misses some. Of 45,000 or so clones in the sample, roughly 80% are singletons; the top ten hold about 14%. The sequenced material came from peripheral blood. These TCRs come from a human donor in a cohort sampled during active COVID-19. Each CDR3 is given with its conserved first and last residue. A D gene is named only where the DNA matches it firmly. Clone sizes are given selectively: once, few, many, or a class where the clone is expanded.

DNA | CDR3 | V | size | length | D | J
TGCGCCAGCAGCTTGTCGGCAGGCTGGCCGAACACCGGGGAGCTGTTTTTT | CASSLSAGWPNTGELFF | TRBV5-1 | - | 17 | - | TRBJ2-2
TGCGCCAGCAGTCAATATCACCCGAGCTCCTACAATGAGCAGTTCTTC | CASSQYHPSSYNEQFF | TRBV23-1 | - | 16 | - | TRBJ2-1
TGCGCCAGCAGCGCCGGACAGGGAGACCAGCCCCAGCATTTT | CASSAGQGDQPQHF | TRBV5-1 | - | 14 | TRBD1 | TRBJ1-5
TGTGCCAGCACCTTAGACAGGGGTGGCGGCTACACCTTC | CASTLDRGGGYTF | TRBV7-9 | - | 13 | TRBD1 | TRBJ1-2
TGTGCCAGCCTACCGAGGGGTCAGGGGCCTCCAGAGACCCAGTACTTC | CASLPRGQGPPETQYF | TRBV2 | - | 16 | - | TRBJ2-5
TGCGCCAGCAGTGAGTCGACTCGAGGGGAGCTGTTTTTT | CASSESTRGELFF | TRBV10-1 | - | 13 | - | TRBJ2-2
TGTGCCAGCAGCCAAACTAGCGGGAGTACCCACGAGCAGTACTTC | CASSQTSGSTHEQYF | TRBV7-2 | - | 15 | TRBD2 | TRBJ2-7
TGCAGCGTTAAAGACAGGGGTGAAAAACTGTTTTTT | CSVKDRGEKLFF | TRBV29-1 | - | 12 | TRBD1 | TRBJ1-4
TGTGCCAGCACTAGACAGACGAACACCGGGGAGCTGTTTTTT | CASTRQTNTGELFF | TRBV2 | - | 14 | - | TRBJ2-2
TGTGCCAGCAGAGAGGAGCCTAATGAAAAACTGTTTTTT | CASREEPNEKLFF | TRBV7-9 | - | 13 | - | TRBJ1-4
TGTGCCAGCAGCCACACTAGCGGGAGTGTCTACGAGCAGTACTTC | CASSHTSGSVYEQYF | TRBV3-1/TRBV3-2 | medium-sized | 15 | TRBD2 | TRBJ2-7
TGTGCCAGCAGTGAATACCGGGACAAAGGGTACGAGCAGTACTTC | CASSEYRDKGYEQYF | TRBV6-1 | - | 15 | - | TRBJ2-7
TGCGCCAGCATCCCCGGGACAGGAGCCTACGAGCAGTACTTC | CASIPGTGAYEQYF | TRBV5-1 | - | 14 | TRBD1 | TRBJ2-7
TGCGCCAGCAGCCTAGCGGGAGAAATGGTCTTC | CASSLAGEMVF | TRBV10-1 | - | 11 | TRBD2 | TRBJ2-1
TGTGCCAGCAGCGCCGAACTAGCGGGAGGAGCAGAGACCCAGTACTTC | CASSAELAGGAETQYF | TRBV7-2 | once | 16 | TRBD2 | TRBJ2-5
TGTGCCAGCAATCCCTGGACAGGGGACTATGGCTACACCTTC | CASNPWTGDYGYTF | TRBV6-5 | - | 14 | TRBD1 | TRBJ1-2
TGTGCCAGTATAGGCGGAGAAGAGACCCAGTACTTC | CASIGGEETQYF | TRBV19 | - | 12 | - | TRBJ2-5
TGCGCCAGCAGCCAAGAGAGCGGGAGACGAGGAGGGACGCAGTATTTT | CASSQESGRRGGTQYF | TRBV4-3 | - | 16 | TRBD2 | TRBJ2-3
TGTGCCAGCAGCACCCCGGGACAGGTCTACGAGCAGTACTTC | CASSTPGQVYEQYF | TRBV5-4 | - | 14 | TRBD1 | TRBJ2-7
TGTGCCAGCAGTGAAGGTCACGGGACTAGCTTCCAGACCCAGTACTTC | CASSEGHGTSFQTQYF | TRBV2 | - | 16 | TRBD2 | TRBJ2-5
TGTGCCAGCAGTTTGGCTAGAAAATACGAGCAGTACTTC | CASSLARKYEQYF | TRBV27 | - | 13 | - | TRBJ2-7
TGTGCCAGCAGCCAAGCAGCGTCTGGGGCCAACGTCCTGACTTTC | CASSQAASGANVLTF | TRBV3-1/TRBV3-2 | - | 15 | - | TRBJ2-6
TGTGCCAGCTCACGCAGGACAGGGGATAGTTTTCCGGCCATTGATGGCTACACCTTC | CASSRRTGDSFPAIDGYTF | TRBV18 | - | 19 | TRBD1 | TRBJ1-2
TGTGCCAGCAGCGTGGGACAGGGGACCAATGAGCAGTTCTTC | CASSVGQGTNEQFF | TRBV9 | - | 14 | TRBD1 | TRBJ2-1
TGTGCCAGTAGGACGGGACTAGCGGGAGGTAGCTCCTACAATGAGCAGTTCTTC | CASRTGLAGGSSYNEQFF | TRBV19 | once | 18 | TRBD2 | TRBJ2-1
TGTGCCTGGAGTACCACAGGGTTCACTAATGAAAAACTGTTTTTT | CAWSTTGFTNEKLFF | TRBV30 | few | 15 | - | TRBJ1-4
TGTGCCAGCAGTCCACGAACTTTACGCACAGATACGCAGTATTTT | CASSPRTLRTDTQYF | TRBV6-5 | - | 15 | - | TRBJ2-3
TGTGCCAGCAGCTCAAGACGGTGGAGCCCCTACGAGCAGTACTTC | CASSSRRWSPYEQYF | TRBV7-8 | - | 15 | - | TRBJ2-7
TGTGCCAGCAGCTTACAAATGGATACGCAGTATTTT | CASSLQMDTQYF | TRBV7-2 | - | 12 | - | TRBJ2-3
TGTGCCAGCAGTTACTCGACTAGCGGGACGGATGAGCAGTTCTTC | CASSYSTSGTDEQFF | TRBV6-6 | once | 15 | TRBD2 | TRBJ2-1
TGTGCCAGCAGCTTGCCCCAGGGCGTAGGTTCTGGAAACACCATATATTTT | CASSLPQGVGSGNTIYF | TRBV11-3 | - | 17 | - | TRBJ1-3
TGCAGCGTCCTCCGACAGGGAGGAACTGAAGCTTTCTTT | CSVLRQGGTEAFF | TRBV29-1 | few | 13 | TRBD1 | TRBJ1-1
TGTGCCAGCAGTGTGGAGGTAAATCAGCCCCAGCATTTT | CASSVEVNQPQHF | TRBV6-4 | few | 13 | - | TRBJ1-5
TGTGCCAGCAGTCCGACAGGGCCCTATGGCTACACCTTC | CASSPTGPYGYTF | TRBV6-2/TRBV6-3 | - | 13 | TRBD1 | TRBJ1-2
TGTGCCAGCAGCTCGGCGGCACAGGGGGCTTCACCCCTCCACTTT | CASSSAAQGASPLHF | TRBV5-4 | - | 15 | TRBD1 | TRBJ1-6
TGTGCCAGCAGTCAATCCACCCCACTCTACGAGCAGTACTTC | CASSQSTPLYEQYF | TRBV28 | - | 14 | - | TRBJ2-7
TGTGCCAGCAGTGTGGAGGGAGACAGGGCTCCCTATGGCTACACCTTC | CASSVEGDRAPYGYTF | TRBV6-4 | few | 16 | TRBD1 | TRBJ1-2
TGCGCCAGCAGCCAAGATTGGACGACGGGGGTGAGCTACACCTTC | CASSQDWTTGVSYTF | TRBV4-3 | - | 15 | - | TRBJ1-2
TGCGCCAGCAGCTCGAGGACAGGGGGCACTGAAGCTTTCTTT | CASSSRTGGTEAFF | TRBV5-1 | - | 14 | TRBD1 | TRBJ1-1
TGTGCCACCAGTGATTTGTCAGGGGTTGCCGGGGAGCTGTTTTTT | CATSDLSGVAGELFF | TRBV24-1 | - | 15 | - | TRBJ2-2
TGTGCCAGCAGTGAGAGGGACAGGGGGACGAGACAGCCCCAGCATTTT | CASSERDRGTRQPQHF | TRBV6-1 | - | 16 | TRBD1 | TRBJ1-5
TGTGCCAGCAGCCAGAGTAGAAACACCATATATTTT | CASSQSRNTIYF | TRBV4-2 | few | 12 | - | TRBJ1-3
TGTGCCAGCAGTACCGTAGCCCCTGGGACAGGGGCCTATGGCTACACCTTC | CASSTVAPGTGAYGYTF | TRBV28 | - | 17 | TRBD1 | TRBJ1-2
TGCGCCAGCAGCCATGGGAGGCTAGCGGGAGGCGAGGAGCAGTTCTTC | CASSHGRLAGGEEQFF | TRBV4-1 | - | 16 | TRBD2 | TRBJ2-1